The 16 T cell receptor beta chains reported below all come from one sample, sequenced in a study of response to subunit inactivated influenza vaccine. TCRdb fed the RT-PCR reads into MiXCR, producing one record per CDR3 protein. The sample records more than 500,000 distinct CDR3 sequences, 11% being singletons. This sample was also put to use in a study of T cells expressing NK-cell markers. This second study says: The cDNA for TCR beta came from 5'RACE template switching with UMIs.

This material consisted of PBMCs from blood, taken on the day of vaccination. The receptor set was obtained from a man in his fifties or sixties who received an inactivated influenza vaccine.

This clonotype was seen only a few times. The genes are TRBV20-1 and TRBJ2-5; weak D call: TRBD2 (6 bases). This CDR3 has 11 residues. Trimming removed 7 bases from V and 4 bases from J, with 10 bases in between. Per germline, CDR1 DFQATT and CDR2 SNEGSKA (reference sequence). In nucleotides, the CDR3 is TGCAGTGAGAGAGCGGGAGAGACCCAGTACTTC. Amino acids: CSERAGETQYF.

The chain employs TRBV18 and TRBJ2-6; the D is unclear. The CDR3 length is 15 residues. Germline CDR1 reads KGHSH; CDR2 reads LQKENI. Trimming shortened V by 0 bases and J by 3 bases, and 6 bases separated the two germline ends. The CDR3 protein is CASSPPRVGANVLTF. In nucleotides, the CDR3 is TGTGCCAGCTCACCACCCCGGGTTGGGGCCAACGTCCTGACTTTC.

The rearrangement uses TRBV6-2 or TRBV6-3 and TRBJ2-1; tentatively, D is TRBD1 or TRBD2 (5 bases each). The CDR3 length is 14 residues. Germline CDR1 reads MNHEY; CDR2 reads SVGEGT. Trimming took 7 bases from V and 8 from J, leaving 18 bases between them. The CDR3 DNA reads as TGTGCCAGCACTCTACCGGGACCCAATGATGAGCAGTTCTTC. It yields the protein CASTLPGPNDEQFF.

This clonotype was observed a handful of times. V usage is TRBV6-5 and J usage is TRBJ1-6; tentative D call: TRBD1 (6 bases). Between the trimmed V and J ends, which lost 2 bases and 9 bases, there was a span of 14 bases. CDR1 MNHEY and CDR2 SVGAGI come from the germline V gene. There are 15 residues in the CDR3. DNA of the CDR3: TGTGCCAGCAGTTACGTTATTGGCAGGGGTTCACCCCTCCACTTT. Its protein product is CASSYVIGRGSPLHF.

This clonotype was picked up a small number of times. The V call is TRBV18, the J call TRBJ2-3; D not certain. Trimming took 2 bases from V and 6 from J, leaving 12 bases between them. Germline CDR1 KGHSH, CDR2 LQKENI. The CDR3 sequence is 14 residues long. The CDR3 region has the DNA TGTGCCAGCTCACCAATTTCCAATGGGGATACGCAGTATTTT. Its translation is CASSPISNGDTQYF. Looking up the rest from reference TRBV18 and TRBJ2-3 gives the full variable domain: NAGVMQNPRHLVRRRGQEARLRCSPMKGHSHVYWYRQLPEEGLKFMVYLQKENIIDESGMPKERFSAEFPKEGPSILRIQQVVRGDSAAYFCASSPISNGDTQYFGPGTRLTVL.

The sample holds many counts of this clonotype. The J gene is TRBJ2-5, the V gene TRBV12-3 or TRBV12-4, with 9 nucleotides matching TRBD1. J was trimmed by 3 bases and V by 4 bases; bases with no gene match: 6. The CDR3 extends over 15 amino acids. CDR3 DNA sequence: TGTGCCAGCAGTTCAACCGGGACAGGGAAAGAGACCCAGTACTTC. This gives the protein CASSSTGTGKETQYF.

The chain combines TRBV11-2 with TRBJ2-5; no reliable D call. Germline assignment: CDR1 SGHAT and CDR2 FQNNGV. Trimming took 1 base from V and 7 from J, leaving 10 bases between them. The CDR3 runs 13 residues. The CDR3 here is CASSLGSGRTQYF. The DNA of the CDR3 is TGTGCCAGCAGCTTAGGTTCGGGTAGGACCCAGTACTTC.

This chain connects TRBV28 to TRBJ2-4; TRBD2 matches at 10 bases. The CDR3 loop spans 16 amino acids. Germline values: CDR1 MDHEN, CDR2 SYDVKM. The junction had 10 bases not matched to a gene; V was cut back by 4 bases and J by 7 bases. The CDR3 region is CASSSASGGRGNIQYF. The CDR3 nucleotides are TGTGCCAGCAGTTCCGCTAGCGGGGGCCGGGGGAACATTCAGTACTTC.

This clonotype was seen more than once but under ten times. This rearrangement joins TRBV7-9 to TRBJ1-1; D gene unclear. The CDR3 is made up of 12 amino acids. Germline V gives CDR1 SEHNR, CDR2 FQNEAQ (reference sequence). V lost 2 bases to trimming and J lost 6 bases, with 7 bases between them. CDR3 protein: CASSLLSSEAFF. For the CDR3, the DNA is TGTGCCAGCAGCTTACTTTCTTCTGAAGCTTTCTTT. Full variable domain (remainder filled in from reference TRBV7-9 and TRBJ1-1): DTGVSQNPRHKITKRGQNVTFRCDPISEHNRLYWYRQTLGQGPEFLTYFQNEAQLEKSRLLSDRFSAERPKGSFSTLEIQRTEQGDSAMYLCASSLLSSEAFFGQGTRLTVV.

V is TRBV12-3 or TRBV12-4 and J is TRBJ2-1, with 7 positions matching TRBD1. V shed 5 bases and J 9 bases; nucleotides not matched to a gene: 4. This CDR3 contains 12 residues. CDR3 residues: CASSATGAEQFF. The CDR3 DNA follows: TGTGCCAGCAGTGCCACAGGGGCTGAGCAGTTCTTC.

Many counts were recorded for this clonotype. This chain uses TRBV20-1 with TRBJ2-3, with D possibly TRBD2 on 5 matching bases. Trimming removed 1 base from V and 1 base from J, with 9 bases in between. This CDR3 contains 14 residues. Germline CDR1 DFQATT, CDR2 SNEGSKA (reference sequence). The CDR3 nucleotides are TGCAGTGCTAGAGTAAGCGGTCGCACAGATACGCAGTATTTT. Its translation is CSARVSGRTDTQYF.

This clonotype turned up a few times. V and J are TRBV20-1 and TRBJ2-1, with 8 bases identical to TRBD2. This CDR3 has 16 amino acids. J was trimmed by 5 bases and V by 3 bases; bases with no gene match: 12. Germline values: CDR1 DFQATT, CDR2 SNEGSKA (reference sequence). CDR3 region: CSARKGLDGPHNEQFF. CDR3 bases: TGCAGTGCTAGGAAGGGACTAGACGGGCCACACAATGAGCAGTTCTTC.

This sequence joins TRBV12-3 or TRBV12-4 and TRBJ2-1; the match to TRBD1 covers 9 bases. The CDR3 totals 13 residues. V shed 6 bases, J shed 13 bases, and the junction held 10 bases outside the gene matches. The CDR3 loop is CASRPGTGSVQFF. DNA for the CDR3: TGTGCCAGCAGGCCCGGGACAGGGAGTGTACAGTTCTTC.

The chain couples TRBV5-1 to TRBJ2-1, with 7 bases fitting TRBD2. The CDR3 consists of 13 residues. Germline CDR1 and CDR2: SGHRS and YFSETQ. V lost 4 bases to trimming and J lost 13 bases; unmatched junction nucleotides: 11. CDR3 region: CASSTGLLLGQFF. The CDR3 DNA reads as TGCGCCAGCAGCACGGGACTACTCCTCGGCCAGTTCTTC. Full variable domain (missing parts from reference TRBV5-1 and TRBJ2-1): KAGVTQTPRYLIKTRGQQVTLSCSPISGHRSVSWYQQTPGQGLQFLFEYFSETQRNKGNFPGRFSGRQFSNSRSEMNVSTLELGDSALYLCASSTGLLLGQFFGPGTRLTVL.

This chain links TRBV2 with TRBJ2-1; 8 bases align to TRBD2. The CDR3 spans 17 residues. Unmatched junction bases numbered 10, after V lost 6 bases and J lost 0 bases. The germline V gene encodes CDR1 SNHLY and CDR2 FYNNEI. The CDR3 loop is CASSLDGGGRSYNEQFF. The CDR3 DNA is TGTGCCAGCAGCCTTGACGGCGGGGGGCGCTCCTACAATGAGCAGTTCTTC.

This clonotype was counted ten times or more. The chain links TRBV4-2 to TRBJ2-5; 12 bases agree with TRBD2. Germline V gene lookup returns CDR1 LGHNA and CDR2 YNFKEQ. The CDR3 has 15 residues. V shed 6 bases, J shed 3 bases, and the junction held 5 bases outside the gene matches. The chain's CDR3 is CASSLRLAGEETQYF. CDR3 nucleotides: TGTGCCAGCAGTCTTAGACTAGCGGGGGAAGAGACCCAGTACTTC.